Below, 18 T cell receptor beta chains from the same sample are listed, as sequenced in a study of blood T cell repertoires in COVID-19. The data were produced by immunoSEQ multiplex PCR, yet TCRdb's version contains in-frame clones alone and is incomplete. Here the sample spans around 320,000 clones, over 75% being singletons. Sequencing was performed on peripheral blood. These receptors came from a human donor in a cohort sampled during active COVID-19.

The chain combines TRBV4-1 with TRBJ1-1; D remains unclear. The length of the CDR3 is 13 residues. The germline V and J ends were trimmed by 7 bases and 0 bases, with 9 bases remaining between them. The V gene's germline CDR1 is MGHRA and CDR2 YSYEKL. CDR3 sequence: CASKSFMNTEAFF. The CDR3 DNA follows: TGCGCCAGCAAGAGTTTCATGAACACTGAAGCTTTCTTT.

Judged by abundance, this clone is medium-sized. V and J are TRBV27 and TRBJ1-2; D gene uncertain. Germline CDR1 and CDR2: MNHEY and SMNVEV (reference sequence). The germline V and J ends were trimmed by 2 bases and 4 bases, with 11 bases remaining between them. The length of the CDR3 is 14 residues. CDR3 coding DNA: TGTGCCAGCAGTTTACACCCGGGTACCTATGGCTACACCTTC. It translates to CASSLHPGTYGYTF.

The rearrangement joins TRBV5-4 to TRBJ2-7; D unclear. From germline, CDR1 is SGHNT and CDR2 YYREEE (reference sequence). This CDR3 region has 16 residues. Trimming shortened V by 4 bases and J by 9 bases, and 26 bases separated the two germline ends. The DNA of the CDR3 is TGTGCCAGCAGCGGCGAGGTCGGCCCTTCGGTGAGGAGGCAGTACTTC. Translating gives CASSGEVGPSVRRQYF.

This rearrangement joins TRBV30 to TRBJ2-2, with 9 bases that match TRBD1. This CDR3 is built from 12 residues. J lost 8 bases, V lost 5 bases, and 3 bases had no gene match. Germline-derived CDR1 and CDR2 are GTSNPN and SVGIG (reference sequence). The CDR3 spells CAWGTGQGELFF. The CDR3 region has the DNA TGTGCCTGGGGGACAGGGCAAGGGGAGCTGTTTTTT.

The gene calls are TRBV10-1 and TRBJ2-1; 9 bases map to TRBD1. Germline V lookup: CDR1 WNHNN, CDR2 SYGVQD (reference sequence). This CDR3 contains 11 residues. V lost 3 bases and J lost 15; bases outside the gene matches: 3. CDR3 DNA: TGCGCCAGCAGTGACGGGACAGGGTTGTTCTTC. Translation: CASSDGTGLFF.

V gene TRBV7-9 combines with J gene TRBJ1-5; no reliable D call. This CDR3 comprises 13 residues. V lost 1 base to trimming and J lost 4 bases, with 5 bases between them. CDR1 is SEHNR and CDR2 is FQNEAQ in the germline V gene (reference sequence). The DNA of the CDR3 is TGTGCCAGCAGCTTAGTCGGTAATCAGCCCCAGCATTTT. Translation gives CASSLVGNQPQHF.

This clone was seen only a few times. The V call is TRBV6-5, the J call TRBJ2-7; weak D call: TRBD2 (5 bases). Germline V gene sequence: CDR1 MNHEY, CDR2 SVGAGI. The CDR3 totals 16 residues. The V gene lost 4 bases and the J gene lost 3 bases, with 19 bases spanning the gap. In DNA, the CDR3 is TGTGCCAGCAGTTCCCCCGGACTCCGAGCTGGCTACGAGCAGTACTTC. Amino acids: CASSSPGLRAGYEQYF.

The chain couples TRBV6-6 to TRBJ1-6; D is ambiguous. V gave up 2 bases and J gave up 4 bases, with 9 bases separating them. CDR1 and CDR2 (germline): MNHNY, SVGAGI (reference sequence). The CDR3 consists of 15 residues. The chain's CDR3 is CASSYGREYNSPLHF. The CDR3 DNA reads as TGTGCCAGCAGTTACGGCCGGGAGTATAATTCACCCCTCCACTTT.

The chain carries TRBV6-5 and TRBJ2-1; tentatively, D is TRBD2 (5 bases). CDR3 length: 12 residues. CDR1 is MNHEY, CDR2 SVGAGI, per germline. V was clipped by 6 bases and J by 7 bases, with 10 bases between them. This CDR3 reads CASSGLLNEQFF. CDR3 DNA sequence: TGTGCCAGCAGCGGACTGTTAAATGAGCAGTTCTTC.

CDR3 coding DNA: TGTGCCAGCAGGGACAGGGGGCAATACGAGCAGTACTTC. Translation gives CASRDRGQYEQYF. The chain employs TRBV2 and TRBJ2-7; 11 bases agree with TRBD1. The CDR3 runs to 13 residues. Germline V gene lookup returns CDR1 SNHLY and CDR2 FYNNEI. The trim removed 6 bases at V and 4 bases at J, leaving 2 bases unmatched.

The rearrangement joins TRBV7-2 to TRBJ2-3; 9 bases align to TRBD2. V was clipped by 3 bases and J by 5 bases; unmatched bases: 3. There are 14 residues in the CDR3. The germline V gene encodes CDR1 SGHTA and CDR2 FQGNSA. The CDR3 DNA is TGTGCCAGCAGCTTGGGACTAGCAAGAGATACGCAGTATTTT. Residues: CASSLGLARDTQYF.

In DNA, the CDR3 is TGTGCCAGCAGCTTAGGTCGGTGGGGTCAGCGGAGCAATCAGCCCCAGCATTTT. Translation: CASSLGRWGQRSNQPQHF. The V and J genes are TRBV11-3 and TRBJ1-5, with D hard to call. The germline CDR1 and CDR2 sequences are SGHNT and YENEEA. The length of the CDR3 is 18 residues. The V end was cut by 1 base, the J end by 1 base, with 17 bases between.

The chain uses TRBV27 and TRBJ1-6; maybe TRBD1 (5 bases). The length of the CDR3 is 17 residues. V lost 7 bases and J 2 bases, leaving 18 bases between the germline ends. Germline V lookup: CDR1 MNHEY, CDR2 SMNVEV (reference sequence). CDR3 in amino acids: CASTRRTPTAYNSPLHF. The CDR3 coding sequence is TGTGCCAGCACTCGGCGGACCCCGACAGCCTATAATTCACCCCTCCACTTT.

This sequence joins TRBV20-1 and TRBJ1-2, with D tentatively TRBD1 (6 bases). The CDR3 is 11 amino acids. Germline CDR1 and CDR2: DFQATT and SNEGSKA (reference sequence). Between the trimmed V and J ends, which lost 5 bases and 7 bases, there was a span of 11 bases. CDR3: CSAYREGGYTF. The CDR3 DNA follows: TGCAGTGCTTACAGGGAGGGTGGCTACACCTTC.

CDR3 sequence (DNA): TGTGCCAGCACCCCTAGCGGGGGGGCTGGCTACAATGAGCAGTTCTTC. Residues: CASTPSGGAGYNEQFF. The rearrangement joins TRBV6-2 or TRBV6-3 to TRBJ2-1; the match to TRBD2 covers 12 bases. Germline assignment: CDR1 MNHEY and CDR2 SVGEGT. The CDR3 consists of 16 residues. Trimming removed 7 bases from V and 3 bases from J; junction bases left unmatched: 7.

CDR3 DNA sequence: TGCGCCAGCAGCTTGGGTGCAGGGTCTGGAAACACCATATATTTT. It is translated as CASSLGAGSGNTIYF. This chain links TRBV5-1 with TRBJ1-3; D is possibly TRBD1 (5 bases). The germline V gene has CDR1 SGHRS and CDR2 YFSETQ. V was trimmed by 0 bases and J by 1 base, leaving 8 bases between them. This CDR3 has 15 residues.

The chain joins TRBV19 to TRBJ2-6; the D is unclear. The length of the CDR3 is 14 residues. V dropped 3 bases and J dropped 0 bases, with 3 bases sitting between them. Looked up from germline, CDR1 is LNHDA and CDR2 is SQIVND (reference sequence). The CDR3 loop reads CASSISSGANVLTF. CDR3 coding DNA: TGTGCCAGTAGTATCTCCTCTGGGGCCAACGTCCTGACTTTC.

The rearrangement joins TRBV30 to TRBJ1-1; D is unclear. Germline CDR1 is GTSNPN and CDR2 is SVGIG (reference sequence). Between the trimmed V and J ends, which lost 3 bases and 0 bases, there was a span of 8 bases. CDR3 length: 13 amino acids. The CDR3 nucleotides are TGTGCCTGGAGACGGGATATGAACACTGAAGCTTTCTTT. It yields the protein CAWRRDMNTEAFF.